The 26 T cell receptor beta chains given below trace back to one sample, sequenced in a study of OX40 agonist ivuxolimab in advanced cancers. Data came from immunoSEQ multiplex PCR; TCRdb stores just in-frame clones and leaves some out. The data contain tens of thousands of clones, approximately 89% of them singletons. The sequences come from CD4+ or CD8+ T cells sorted from blood, collected in a trial of the OX40 agonist ivuxolimab. These TCRs come from an adult with an advanced solid tumor such as melanoma, head and neck, liver or kidney cancer.

The chain is built from TRBV30 and TRBJ2-2; possible D gene TRBD1, 6 bases. The germline V and J ends were trimmed by 5 bases and 4 bases, with 23 bases remaining between them. The germline V gene encodes CDR1 GTSNPN and CDR2 SVGIG (reference sequence). The CDR3 has 17 residues. The CDR3 DNA follows: TGTGCCTGGGGCACAGGGTTTGCGGCTTTGGGCACCGGGGAGCTGTTTTTT. Amino acid sequence: CAWGTGFAALGTGELFF.

The rearrangement uses TRBV28 and TRBJ1-1; possible D gene TRBD1, 5 bases. Trimming took off 7 bases at V and 4 bases at J, with 13 bases between the two ends. Germline V gene lookup returns CDR1 MDHEN and CDR2 SYDVKM. This CDR3 region has 13 residues. The CDR3 protein is CASIPGLFTEAFF. DNA of the CDR3: TGTGCCAGCATCCCAGGGCTTTTCACTGAAGCTTTCTTT. Based on the CDR3 plus reference TRBV28 and TRBJ1-1, the full variable domain is DVKVTQSSRYLVKRTGEKVFLECVQDMDHENMFWYRQDPGLGLRLIYFSYDVKMKEKGDIPEGYSVSREKKERFSLILESASTNQTSMYLCASIPGLFTEAFFGQGTRLTVV.

V and J are TRBV7-6 and TRBJ1-1; 10 bases agree with TRBD1. Looked up from germline, CDR1 is SGHVS and CDR2 is FNYEAQ. The CDR3 extends over 15 amino acids. Trimming cost V 5 bases and J 7 bases; bases outside gene matches: 10. The CDR3 loop reads CASSKVPGQGNEAFF. In nucleotides, the CDR3 is TGTGCCAGCAGCAAAGTCCCGGGACAGGGGAATGAAGCTTTCTTT.

The chain couples TRBV29-1 to TRBJ2-5; D remains unclear. V was cut by 3 bases and J by 5 bases, with 10 bases left in between. The CDR3 has 12 residues. Germline CDR1 is SQVTM and CDR2 is ANQGSEA. DNA for the CDR3: TGCAGCGTTGAGGCCGCCTGGGAGACCCAGTACTTC. Translating it yields CSVEAAWETQYF.

The DNA of the CDR3 is TGTGCCTTGGACGAGGCTGGCTACACCTTC. Its protein is CALDEAGYTF. The rearrangement joins TRBV30 to TRBJ1-2; D call uncertain. The germline gives CDR1 GTSNPN, CDR2 SVGIG (reference sequence). V dropped 7 bases and J dropped 7 bases, with 10 bases sitting between them. The CDR3 is 10 residues long.

The chain employs TRBV5-4 and TRBJ2-1; D may be TRBD1 or TRBD2 (5 bases each). Deletions cut 0 bases from V and 2 bases from J, with 12 bases between. Germline CDR1 is SGHNT and CDR2 is YYREEE (reference sequence). The CDR3 loop spans 16 amino acids. DNA of the CDR3: TGTGCCAGCAGCTTGGGTGGGACGGCCGCCTACAATGAGCAGTTCTTC. The encoded protein is CASSLGGTAAYNEQFF.

The chain uses TRBV5-1 and TRBJ1-1, with 8 positions matching TRBD1. This CDR3 comprises 13 residues. With 8 bases clipped from V and 1 base from J, the junction kept 4 bases outside the gene matches. CDR1 and CDR2 from the germline V gene are SGHRS and YFSETQ. The CDR3 DNA reads TGCGCCAGTGGGACAGGAACGAACACTGAAGCTTTCTTT. This codes for CASGTGTNTEAFF.

The rearrangement links TRBV29-1 to TRBJ2-1; 8 nucleotides align to TRBD2. CDR1 is SQVTM, CDR2 ANQGSEA, per germline. The length of the CDR3 is 15 residues. With 7 bases clipped from V and 4 bases from J, the junction kept 12 bases outside the gene matches. CDR3 protein: CSARREASGYNEQFF. CDR3 nucleotide sequence: TGCAGCGCCCGGCGGGAGGCTAGCGGGTACAATGAGCAGTTCTTC.

The chain employs TRBV15 and TRBJ2-1; TRBD1 matches 7 bases. Germline CDR1 reads LNHNV; CDR2 reads YYDKDF (reference sequence). This CDR3 has 15 amino acids. After removal of 2 bases from V and 8 bases from J, the junction contained 9 bases not matched to a gene. CDR3 DNA sequence: TGTGCCACCAGCAGATCCAGGGGGTCTAGGGATGAGCAGTTCTTC. Its translation is CATSRSRGSRDEQFF.

The rearrangement uses TRBV6-5 and TRBJ2-1, with TRBD2 identical over 12 bases. The CDR3 length is 14 residues. The V segment lost 10 bases and the J segment 3 bases; nucleotides outside the gene matches: 4. Per germline, CDR1 MNHEY and CDR2 SVGAGI. CDR3 sequence reads: CATRLAGDYNEQFF. The CDR3 nucleotides are TGTGCCACACGACTAGCGGGGGACTACAATGAGCAGTTCTTC.

The chain links TRBV14 to TRBJ2-7; D gene ambiguous. Germline V gives CDR1 SGHDN, CDR2 FVKESK. The CDR3 has 13 amino acids. V gave up 2 bases and J gave up 0 bases, with 5 bases separating them. Here the CDR3 DNA reads TGTGCCAGCAGCCAATTCAACTCCTACGAGCAGTACTTC. This gives the protein CASSQFNSYEQYF.

The J gene is TRBJ2-2, the V gene TRBV10-2; no clear D. CDR3 length equals 13 residues. Germline loops: CDR1 WSHSY, CDR2 SAAADI. Trimming took off 3 bases at V and 0 bases at J, with 2 bases between the two ends. CDR3 amino acids: CASSDSNTGELFF. The CDR3 DNA sequence: TGCGCCAGCAGTGACTCGAACACCGGGGAGCTGTTTTTT.

This clone was seen a few times. The chain employs TRBV4-1 and TRBJ1-6; D remains ambiguous. The CDR3 sequence is 16 residues long. Per the germline V gene, CDR1 is MGHRA and CDR2 is YSYEKL. V was cut by 0 bases and J by 3 bases, with 9 bases left in between. The CDR3 loop is CASSQDAGVYNSPLHF. In DNA, the CDR3 is TGCGCCAGCAGCCAAGACGCGGGCGTCTATAATTCACCCCTCCACTTT.

This chain joins TRBV7-8 and TRBJ2-1; 8 positions match TRBD2. The CDR3 is 16 amino acids. Germline CDR1 is SGHVS and CDR2 is FQNEAQ. Trimming cost V 0 bases and J 6 bases; bases outside gene matches: 7. CDR3 amino acids: CASSLAFSGVSNEQFF. For the CDR3, the DNA is TGTGCCAGCAGCTTAGCGTTTAGCGGGGTCTCCAATGAGCAGTTCTTC.

The rearrangement joins TRBV7-9 to TRBJ1-3; 8 nucleotides match TRBD1. V gave up 5 bases and J gave up 4 bases; unmatched junction bases: 10. CDR1 is SEHNR and CDR2 is FQNEAQ in the germline V gene (reference sequence). The CDR3 contains 16 residues. The CDR3 is CASSRTGQEEGNTIYF. The CDR3 coding sequence is TGTGCCAGCAGCCGGACGGGACAGGAGGAGGGAAACACCATATATTTT.

This clone has only one observation. The genes are TRBV6-5 and TRBJ2-1, with TRBD1 matching 10 bases. V lost 7 bases and J lost 5; bases outside the gene matches: 8. The CDR3 has 15 amino acids. Germline V gene sequence: CDR1 MNHEY, CDR2 SVGAGI. In DNA form, the CDR3 reads TGTGCCAGCACCTCGGACAGGGGGAGGAACAATGAGCAGTTCTTC. It yields the protein CASTSDRGRNNEQFF.

The chain links TRBV9 to TRBJ2-2; D gene uncertain. The germline V gene encodes CDR1 SGDLS and CDR2 YYNGEE. This CDR3 comprises 16 residues. Trimming stripped 0 bases from V and 1 base from J, with 10 bases between. The CDR3 region has the DNA TGTGCCAGCAGCGTAGCGGGCTACCTGAACACCGGGGAGCTGTTTTTT. This gives the protein CASSVAGYLNTGELFF. The full variable domain, with the rest looked up from reference TRBV9 and TRBJ2-2, is DSGVTQTPKHLITATGQRVTLRCSPRSGDLSVYWYQQSLDQGLQFLIQYYNGEERAKGNILERFSAQQFPDLHSELNLSSLELGDSALYFCASSVAGYLNTGELFFGEGSRLTVL.

The V call is TRBV6-1, the J call TRBJ2-7; 8 positions agree with TRBD1. This CDR3 is built from 13 residues. Germline loops: CDR1 MNHNS, CDR2 SASEGT. Germline trimming cut 8 bases from V and 7 bases from J; bases unmatched to any gene: 10. This CDR3 reads CASGRQGAGEQYF. The CDR3 DNA is TGTGCCAGCGGCCGGCAGGGGGCGGGAGAGCAGTACTTC.

The chain combines TRBV6-5 with TRBJ2-1, with 10 nucleotides matching TRBD1. Germline loops: CDR1 MNHEY, CDR2 SVGAGI. V lost 6 bases to trimming and J lost 5 bases; unmatched junction nucleotides: 7. The CDR3 consists of 15 residues. In DNA, the CDR3 is TGTGCCAGCAGGGGGACCGGGACAGGGGACAATGAGCAGTTCTTC. Encoded protein: CASRGTGTGDNEQFF.

The chain employs TRBV19 and TRBJ1-1; TRBD1 matches 8 bases. After removal of 8 bases from V and 0 bases from J, the junction contained 17 bases not matched to a gene. CDR3 size: 18 residues. Germline-derived CDR1 and CDR2 are LNHDA and SQIVND (reference sequence). CDR3 nucleotide sequence: TGTGCCAGTGGCCTCGGACAGGGTCGTCTTGGGATGAACACTGAAGCTTTCTTT. It codes for CASGLGQGRLGMNTEAFF.

V gene TRBV5-6 combines with J gene TRBJ1-1; D may be TRBD1 (6 bases). The CDR3 spans 13 residues. Per the germline V gene, CDR1 is SGHDT and CDR2 is YYEEEE. Deletions cut 4 bases from V and 10 bases from J, with 17 bases between. CDR3 nucleotide sequence: TGTGCCAGCAGCCCCGGGGGGGGCGGAGGAGCTTTCTTT. Protein sequence: CASSPGGGGGAFF.

The V gene is TRBV2, the J gene TRBJ2-1; 8 nucleotides align to TRBD2. The V gene's germline CDR1 is SNHLY and CDR2 FYNNEI. Trimming at V came to 5 bases and at J to 7 bases, leaving 10 bases not matched to a gene. The CDR3 runs to 15 residues. The CDR3 region is CASSSGTRGWNEQFF. The CDR3 DNA reads as TGTGCCAGCAGTTCCGGGACTAGGGGTTGGAATGAGCAGTTCTTC.

This chain uses TRBV6-5 with TRBJ2-7, with 9 bases aligning to TRBD1. Germline loops: CDR1 MNHEY, CDR2 SVGAGI. The ends lost 6 bases at V and 0 bases at J; junction bases unmatched: 3. This CDR3 contains 14 residues. The CDR3 DNA sequence: TGTGCCAGCAGCCGGACAGGGGACTCCTACGAGCAGTACTTC. Translating it yields CASSRTGDSYEQYF.

Points on this clone: At the DNA level, this CDR3 is encoded by other sequences in the same sample as well. DNA for the CDR3: TGTGCCTTAGGACGTTTACATTCACCCCTCCACTTT. This translates into CALGRLHSPLHF. V and J are TRBV30 and TRBJ1-6, with D hard to call. Trimming shortened V by 7 bases and J by 8 bases, and 12 bases separated the two germline ends. The CDR3 is made up of 12 amino acids. CDR1 is GTSNPN and CDR2 is SVGIG in the germline V gene (reference sequence).

The V gene is TRBV18, the J gene TRBJ2-1; 8 bases are shared with TRBD2. The germline gives CDR1 KGHSH, CDR2 LQKENI. The CDR3 loop spans 15 amino acids. Trimming at V came to 3 bases and at J to 9 bases, leaving 10 bases not matched to a gene. The CDR3, as DNA: TGTGCCAGCTCACCCCCGGGACTAGTCCTTTCTGAGCAGTTCTTC. Translating gives CASSPPGLVLSEQFF.

This chain joins TRBV6-5 and TRBJ1-5; unclear D gene. The germline gives CDR1 MNHEY, CDR2 SVGAGI. There are 14 residues in the CDR3. Trimming took 8 bases from V and 0 from J, leaving 11 bases between them. The CDR3 DNA sequence: TGTGCCAGCCGCAGAGACCATAGCAATCAGCCCCAGCATTTT. Encoded protein: CASRRDHSNQPQHF.